The 5 T cell receptor beta chains listed next were all sequenced from one sample in a study of T-cell reconstitution after alpha-beta-depleted transplantation in children. Using unique molecular identifiers, the investigators prepared the TCRbeta library. TCRdb re-analysed the PCR reads in MiXCR, keeping a single row per CDR3 protein. The table has roughly 70,000 distinct CDR3 sequences, around 4.7% seen once; the top ten hold approximately 17%. Sequenced here: PBMCs, mostly from graft donor cells, sampled 180 days after TCRalphabeta/CD19-depleted stem cell transplant. All receptors come from a boy younger than two who had a stem cell transplant for acute myeloid leukemia, so the T cells may come from the graft donor.

The sample holds many counts of this clonotype. The CDR3 spells CASSPRATGSPGGTIYF. CDR3 coding DNA: TGTGCCAGCAGCCCTCGGGCAACAGGGAGCCCTGGGGGCACCATATATTTT. V is TRBV7-2 and J is TRBJ1-3; D possibly corresponds to TRBD1 (6 bases). V lost 5 bases and J lost 9, with 26 bases in between. CDR1 and CDR2 from the germline V gene are SGHTA and FQGNSA. The length of the CDR3 is 17 residues.

The table lists this clonotype with many counts. For the CDR3, the DNA is TGCAGTGCTAGAGACGGTAGGGGCCCCTACGAGCAGTACTTC. Translated: CSARDGRGPYEQYF. The rearrangement joins TRBV20-1 to TRBJ2-7; a weak D match, TRBD1 (5 bases). Germline CDR1 is DFQATT and CDR2 is SNEGSKA (reference sequence). V gave up 0 bases and J gave up 2 bases, with 11 bases separating them. The CDR3 runs 14 residues.

The table lists this clonotype with many counts. The CDR3 DNA sequence: TGCAGCGCAGGACAGGGGAACACCGGGGAGCTGTTTTTT. Protein sequence: CSAGQGNTGELFF. The chain couples TRBV29-1 to TRBJ2-2; 8 positions agree with TRBD1. Trimming at V came to 7 bases and at J to 1 base, leaving 2 bases not matched to a gene. Germline CDR1 is SQVTM and CDR2 is ANQGSEA. This CDR3 is built from 13 residues.

This clonotype was seen at least ten times. The chain employs TRBV7-8 and TRBJ1-2, with D tentatively TRBD1 (6 bases). The CDR3 is 13 amino acids. The ends were cut back, 5 bases at V and 4 bases at J, with 11 bases in the middle. The germline V gene encodes CDR1 SGHVS and CDR2 FQNEAQ. The CDR3 coding sequence is TGTGCCAGCAGCCCCGGGGGCACCTATGGCTACACCTTC. Its protein product is CASSPGGTYGYTF.

There are many counts of this clonotype. The V gene is TRBV24-1, the J gene TRBJ2-5, with D possibly matching TRBD2 (6 bases). Germline CDR1 is KGHDR and CDR2 is SFDVKD. Trimming shortened V by 0 bases and J by 2 bases, and 15 bases separated the two germline ends. The CDR3 covers 17 residues. CDR3 DNA sequence: TGTGCCACCAGTGATTTGCGGGGAGGAACAATTCAAGAGACCCAGTACTTC. It is translated as CATSDLRGGTIQETQYF.